This is a list of T cell receptor beta chains from one sample in a study of shared clonotypes between healthy human individuals. Generated by immunoSEQ multiplex PCR, the TCRdb table keeps only in-frame clones and is missing some. Of some 2,000,000 clones listed, 85% to 95% are singletons. Source material: naive CD4+ T cells sorted from blood. These receptor sequences come from a man between 18 and 35 years old in good health. Both conserved end residues are part of each CDR3. Each record gives: V gene, J gene, D gene, clone size, CDR3 protein, CDR3 DNA. The D gene is left open where the match is weak. Only part of the rows carry a size: once, few, many, or a class if the clone is expanded.

TRBV6-6	TRBJ2-5	TRBD1	once	CASSLMTGVDETQYF	TGTGCCAGCAGTTTGATGACAGGGGTTGATGAGACCCAGTACTTC
TRBV6-9	TRBJ2-3	-	-	CLVSSDTQYF	TGTCTGGTATCCTCCGATACGCAGTATTTT
TRBV27	TRBJ2-3	-	-	CASGIGTLTSTDTQYF	TGTGCCAGCGGTATCGGCACCCTTACTAGCACAGATACGCAGTATTTT
TRBV19	TRBJ2-3	TRBD2	-	CASSFTGGRRSTDTQYF	TGTGCCAGTAGTTTTACGGGAGGGCGAAGGAGCACAGATACGCAGTATTTT
TRBV20-1	TRBJ1-2	-	-	CSARPGHGYTF	TGCAGTGCTAGACCCGGGCATGGCTACACCTTC
TRBV5-1	TRBJ2-7	TRBD2	-	CASRPVSGASYEQYF	TGCGCCAGCCGCCCCGTAAGCGGGGCCTCCTACGAGCAGTACTTC
TRBV7-2	TRBJ1-1	-	-	CASSLSGPASTEAFF	TGTGCCAGCAGCTTAAGTGGCCCAGCGAGCACTGAAGCTTTCTTT
TRBV5-1	TRBJ2-5	TRBD1	-	CASSPPDRKETQYF	TGCGCCAGCAGCCCGCCGGACAGGAAAGAGACCCAGTACTTC
TRBV5-4	TRBJ1-4	TRBD1	-	CASSAMTGQGEKLFF	TGTGCCAGCAGCGCGATGACAGGGCAGGGGGAAAAACTGTTTTTT
TRBV2	TRBJ1-6	TRBD1	-	CASTGQTLANSPLHF	TGTGCCAGCACGGGACAGACTTTGGCGAATTCACCCCTCCACTTT
TRBV11-2	TRBJ2-5	TRBD1	-	CASSSGQGRETQYF	TGTGCCAGCAGCTCAGGACAGGGAAGAGAGACCCAGTACTTC
TRBV4-1	TRBJ1-5	-	-	CASTTEPPVGVNQPQHF	TGCGCCAGCACCACCGAGCCCCCAGTTGGAGTCAATCAGCCCCAGCATTTT
TRBV6-5	TRBJ2-2	-	-	CASSYSLDITGELFF	TGTGCCAGCAGTTACTCACTGGATATTACCGGGGAGCTGTTTTTT
TRBV7-2	TRBJ2-7	-	-	CASSGSGDEQYF	TGTGCCAGCAGCGGATCGGGTGACGAGCAGTACTTC
TRBV5-4	TRBJ2-7	-	-	CASSLDPSYEQYF	TGTGCCAGCAGCTTGGACCCGTCCTACGAGCAGTACTTC
TRBV5-1	TRBJ1-1	TRBD1	few	CASSRDRVGTEAFF	TGCGCCAGCAGTAGGGACAGGGTCGGCACTGAAGCTTTCTTT
TRBV6-1	TRBJ2-7	-	-	CARTPSYEQYF	TGTGCCAGGACTCCCTCCTACGAGCAGTACTTC
TRBV5-4	TRBJ2-5	-	-	CASSLTDWVQETQYF	TGTGCCAGCAGCCTCACGGACTGGGTACAAGAGACCCAGTACTTC
TRBV6-1	TRBJ1-3	-	-	CASSGALGPGNTIYF	TGTGCCAGCAGTGGGGCTTTGGGGCCTGGAAACACCATATATTTT
TRBV14	TRBJ1-1	-	-	CASSQGGRTEAFF	TGTGCCAGCAGCCAAGGAGGGAGGACTGAAGCTTTCTTT
TRBV7-3	TRBJ2-2	-	-	CASSLSGNTGELFF	TGTGCCAGCAGCTTATCCGGAAACACCGGGGAGCTGTTTTTT
TRBV2	TRBJ1-5	-	-	CASRDSLPSPQHF	TGTGCCAGCAGAGACAGTCTACCGTCGCCCCAGCATTTT
TRBV6-5	TRBJ1-1	-	once	CASTSPAENTEAFF	TGTGCCAGCACTTCTCCCGCGGAGAACACTGAAGCTTTCTTT
TRBV10-1	TRBJ2-2	TRBD2	-	CASSYTSGRASGELFF	TGCGCCAGCAGCTACACTAGCGGGAGAGCCTCCGGGGAGCTGTTTTTT
TRBV4-1	TRBJ1-2	TRBD1	-	CASSPTGGLYGYTF	TGCGCCAGCAGCCCGACAGGGGGACTCTATGGCTACACCTTC
TRBV25-1	TRBJ2-7	-	-	CASSVPTPQGQQYF	TGTGCCAGCAGTGTACCTACCCCCCAGGGGCAGCAGTACTTC
TRBV14	TRBJ2-2	-	-	CASSLGRKNTGELFF	TGTGCCAGCAGCCTTGGGAGGAAAAACACCGGGGAGCTGTTTTTT
TRBV30	TRBJ2-3	-	-	CAWSNITDTQYF	TGTGCCTGGAGTAACATCACAGATACGCAGTATTTT
TRBV5-1	TRBJ2-1	-	-	CASSSDLLGLSYNEQFF	TGCGCCAGCAGCTCGGATCTTTTAGGTCTCTCCTACAATGAGCAGTTCTTC
TRBV10-3	TRBJ2-7	-	-	CAISRGKGSLTSYEQYF	TGTGCCATCAGCCGAGGGAAAGGAAGCCTTACCTCCTACGAGCAGTACTTC
TRBV7-3	TRBJ2-3	-	-	CASRGAGGGITDTQYF	TGTGCCAGCAGAGGGGCAGGAGGCGGGATCACAGATACGCAGTATTTT
TRBV9	TRBJ2-2	-	-	CASSVAPGGSNTGELFF	TGTGCCAGCAGCGTAGCCCCTGGGGGGAGTAACACCGGGGAGCTGTTTTTT
TRBV7-9	TRBJ2-1	TRBD2	once	CASSSLGTSGNEQFF	TGTGCCAGCAGCTCATTGGGGACTAGCGGCAATGAGCAGTTCTTC
TRBV18	TRBJ2-5	TRBD1	-	CASTTVPGGQETQYF	TGTGCCAGCACAACGGTCCCAGGGGGCCAAGAGACCCAGTACTTC
TRBV11-2	TRBJ2-5	-	-	CASSLGGVSVSGTQYF	TGTGCCAGCAGCTTGGGGGGAGTCTCGGTTTCGGGGACCCAGTACTTC
TRBV6-1	TRBJ1-1	-	-	CASSENKNTEAFF	TGTGCCAGCAGCGAAAACAAGAACACTGAAGCTTTCTTT
TRBV6-5	TRBJ1-1	-	-	CASSRAMSGVGEAFF	TGTGCCAGCAGTAGGGCAATGTCAGGGGTAGGTGAAGCTTTCTTT
TRBV30	TRBJ2-2	-	-	CAWSIAEVDTGELFF	TGTGCCTGGAGTATAGCAGAGGTTGACACCGGGGAGCTGTTTTTT
TRBV7-9	TRBJ2-1	TRBD2	-	CAEGLAGVNEQFF	TGTGCCGAGGGACTAGCGGGAGTAAATGAGCAGTTCTTC
TRBV9	TRBJ1-6	TRBD1	-	CASSRVPRQGSSYNSPLHF	TGTGCCAGCAGCCGAGTCCCAAGACAGGGGAGCTCCTATAATTCACCCCTCCACTTT
TRBV7-2	TRBJ2-7	-	-	CASSETYEQYF	TGTGCCAGCAGCGAAACCTACGAGCAGTACTTC
TRBV19	TRBJ2-5	TRBD1	-	CASSMRDRGLLGALYF	TGTGCCAGTAGTATGAGGGACAGGGGCCTATTGGGGGCCCTATACTTC
TRBV7-3	TRBJ2-7	TRBD1	-	CASSLKGGTEQYF	TGTGCCAGCAGCTTAAAAGGGGGCACCGAGCAGTACTTC
TRBV5-1	TRBJ2-3	TRBD2	-	CASRALSGSHTDTQYF	TGCGCCAGCAGGGCTCTAAGCGGGAGTCACACAGATACGCAGTATTTT
TRBV29-1	TRBJ1-5	-	-	CSVAQSSNQPQHF	TGCAGCGTTGCGCAGTCTAGCAATCAGCCCCAGCATTTT
TRBV10-1	TRBJ2-1	TRBD2	-	CASSESGLAGGGYNEQFF	TGCGCCAGCAGTGAGTCAGGACTAGCGGGAGGAGGCTACAATGAGCAGTTCTTC
TRBV30	TRBJ1-2	-	-	CAWKGLLANYGYTF	TGTGCCTGGAAAGGACTTCTAGCTAACTATGGCTACACCTTC
TRBV9	TRBJ2-2	-	-	CASRRGPTGELFF	TGTGCCAGCAGGAGAGGACCGACCGGGGAGCTGTTTTTT
TRBV6-6	TRBJ2-7	-	-	CASSYSASYEQYF	TGTGCCAGCAGTTACAGTGCCTCCTACGAGCAGTACTTC
TRBV7-6	TRBJ1-3	-	-	CASSLFEGENTIYF	TGTGCCAGCAGCTTATTCGAGGGGGAAAACACCATATATTTT
TRBV30	TRBJ1-2	-	-	CAWSDERTRLSSGYTF	TGTGCCTGGAGTGACGAACGCACCCGACTGTCATCTGGCTACACCTTC
TRBV11-3	TRBJ2-2	-	-	CASSLAVGRGDTGELFF	TGTGCCAGCAGCTTAGCAGTCGGCAGGGGAGACACCGGGGAGCTGTTTTTT
TRBV2	TRBJ2-7	TRBD2	-	CASATGERGRYEQYF	TGTGCCAGCGCCACGGGCGAGCGGGGGCGATACGAGCAGTACTTC
TRBV28	TRBJ1-5	-	-	CASREFSNQPQHF	TGTGCCAGCAGGGAATTTAGCAATCAGCCCCAGCATTTT
TRBV9	TRBJ2-1	TRBD2	-	CASTLTAGAGNEQFF	TGTGCCAGCACCCTAACAGCGGGAGCCGGCAATGAGCAGTTCTTC